Listed below are T cell receptor beta chains from one sample, sequenced in a study of blood T cell repertoires in COVID-19. TCRdb's copy holds only in-frame clones and misses some; the assay was immunoSEQ multiplex PCR. The sample carries fewer than 500,000 clones, around 89% recorded once. Sequencing was performed on PBMCs or T cells enriched from blood (not recorded which). The source is a woman in her twenties or thirties with acute COVID-19. Each CDR3 is given with its conserved first and last residue. The order of the fields is J gene, clone size, V gene, D gene, CDR3 protein, CDR3 DNA. D genes are given only for firm matches. For some rows the clone size is stated as once, few or many, or as a class when expanded; others skip it.

j_call: TRBJ2-3; clone_size: once; v_call: TRBV24-1; d_call: -; cdr3_aa: CATSDPETTDTQYF; cdr3_nt: TGTGCCACCAGTGACCCAGAAACCACAGATACGCAGTATTTT
j_call: TRBJ1-2; clone_size: -; v_call: TRBV15; d_call: -; cdr3_aa: CATSRDRDTNYGYTF; cdr3_nt: TGTGCCACCAGCAGAGATAGAGACACTAACTATGGCTACACCTTC
j_call: TRBJ1-2; clone_size: -; v_call: TRBV4-3; d_call: TRBD1; cdr3_aa: CASSQDRGQSYGYTF; cdr3_nt: TGCGCCAGCAGCCAAGATAGGGGACAGAGCTATGGCTACACCTTC
j_call: TRBJ1-5; clone_size: -; v_call: TRBV6-6; d_call: -; cdr3_aa: CATSSYSNQPQHF; cdr3_nt: TGTGCCACAAGTAGTTATAGCAATCAGCCCCAGCATTTT
j_call: TRBJ2-7; clone_size: -; v_call: TRBV24-1; d_call: -; cdr3_aa: CATIGGRQGEQYF; cdr3_nt: TGTGCCACCATTGGGGGCAGGCAGGGGGAGCAGTACTTC
j_call: TRBJ2-5; clone_size: -; v_call: TRBV7-7; d_call: TRBD2; cdr3_aa: CASSALSGGSGAQYF; cdr3_nt: TGTGCCAGCAGCGCCCTTAGCGGGGGCTCAGGGGCCCAGTACTTC
j_call: TRBJ1-6; clone_size: -; v_call: TRBV7-9; d_call: TRBD1; cdr3_aa: CASRSSVRQGYSPLHF; cdr3_nt: TGTGCCAGCAGGTCTAGCGTGCGACAGGGTTATTCACCCCTCCACTTT
j_call: TRBJ1-6; clone_size: -; v_call: TRBV7-2; d_call: TRBD1; cdr3_aa: CASSSDPRTGPSYNSPLHF; cdr3_nt: TGTGCCAGCAGCTCGGACCCTCGGACAGGACCCTCCTATAATTCACCCCTCCACTTT
j_call: TRBJ1-1; clone_size: -; v_call: TRBV19; d_call: -; cdr3_aa: CASSPRGDTEAFF; cdr3_nt: TGTGCCAGTAGTCCTCGAGGAGACACTGAAGCTTTCTTT
j_call: TRBJ1-2; clone_size: -; v_call: TRBV3-1/TRBV3-2; d_call: -; cdr3_aa: CASSQGNSIWAYYGYTF; cdr3_nt: TGTGCCAGCAGCCAAGGAAATTCTATTTGGGCTTACTATGGCTACACCTTC
j_call: TRBJ1-6; clone_size: few; v_call: TRBV2; d_call: -; cdr3_aa: CASSREDNSPLHF; cdr3_nt: TGTGCCAGCAGCCGGGAGGATAATTCACCCCTCCACTTT
j_call: TRBJ2-7; clone_size: -; v_call: TRBV13; d_call: -; cdr3_aa: CASSSSDRTIQSSYEQYF; cdr3_nt: TGTGCCAGCAGCTCTTCCGACAGAACTATTCAGAGCTCCTACGAGCAGTACTTC
j_call: TRBJ2-7; clone_size: -; v_call: TRBV18; d_call: TRBD1; cdr3_aa: CASSTQGARYEQYF; cdr3_nt: TGTGCCAGCTCAACCCAGGGGGCGCGGTACGAGCAGTACTTC
j_call: TRBJ2-1; clone_size: -; v_call: TRBV19; d_call: -; cdr3_aa: CASKVAGMTNEQFF; cdr3_nt: TGTGCCAGTAAGGTAGCAGGGATGACGAATGAGCAGTTCTTC
j_call: TRBJ1-2; clone_size: -; v_call: TRBV27; d_call: -; cdr3_aa: CASSLAGLGYGYTF; cdr3_nt: TGTGCCAGCAGTTTAGCAGGGCTCGGGTATGGCTACACCTTC
j_call: TRBJ2-1; clone_size: -; v_call: TRBV9; d_call: TRBD2; cdr3_aa: CASSVYGTSGENEQFF; cdr3_nt: TGTGCCAGCAGCGTGTATGGTACTAGCGGGGAGAATGAGCAGTTCTTC
j_call: TRBJ1-6; clone_size: -; v_call: TRBV11-2; d_call: -; cdr3_aa: CASSLGGESSPLHF; cdr3_nt: TGTGCCAGCAGCTTAGGGGGGGAAAGTTCACCCCTCCACTTT
j_call: TRBJ2-1; clone_size: -; v_call: TRBV7-3; d_call: TRBD1; cdr3_aa: CASSLTRWDRGNNEQFF; cdr3_nt: TGTGCCAGCAGCTTAACGCGGTGGGACAGGGGTAACAATGAGCAGTTCTTC
j_call: TRBJ1-2; clone_size: -; v_call: TRBV27; d_call: -; cdr3_aa: CAAGGWQYGYTF; cdr3_nt: TGTGCTGCGGGGGGGTGGCAGTATGGCTACACCTTC
j_call: TRBJ2-6; clone_size: -; v_call: TRBV25-1; d_call: -; cdr3_aa: CASSVFSGANVLTF; cdr3_nt: TGTGCCAGCAGTGTCTTCTCTGGGGCCAACGTCCTGACTTTC
j_call: TRBJ2-3; clone_size: -; v_call: TRBV9; d_call: -; cdr3_aa: CASSIPGSSSTDTQYF; cdr3_nt: TGTGCCAGCAGCATCCCAGGGTCCTCAAGCACAGATACGCAGTATTTT
j_call: TRBJ1-6; clone_size: -; v_call: TRBV6-4; d_call: -; cdr3_aa: CASSALVDSPLHF; cdr3_nt: TGTGCCAGCAGTGCGTTAGTGGATTCACCCCTCCACTTT
j_call: TRBJ2-3; clone_size: -; v_call: TRBV6-5; d_call: -; cdr3_aa: CASHKGPSTDTQYF; cdr3_nt: TGTGCCAGCCACAAGGGGCCTAGCACAGATACGCAGTATTTT
j_call: TRBJ2-3; clone_size: -; v_call: TRBV6-4; d_call: -; cdr3_aa: CASRGGHTDTQYF; cdr3_nt: TGTGCCAGCAGGGGGGGTCACACAGATACGCAGTATTTT
j_call: TRBJ1-1; clone_size: -; v_call: TRBV5-1; d_call: -; cdr3_aa: CASSSKPGLWNTEAFF; cdr3_nt: TGCGCCAGCAGCTCTAAACCGGGACTGTGGAACACTGAAGCTTTCTTT
j_call: TRBJ2-3; clone_size: -; v_call: TRBV7-2; d_call: TRBD2; cdr3_aa: CASSLGAGGPGDTQYF; cdr3_nt: TGTGCCAGCAGCTTAGGAGCGGGGGGGCCAGGAGATACGCAGTATTTT
j_call: TRBJ2-7; clone_size: -; v_call: TRBV2; d_call: TRBD1; cdr3_aa: CASIYGEGTGLSYEQYF; cdr3_nt: TGTGCCAGCATCTACGGGGAAGGGACAGGTCTCTCCTACGAGCAGTACTTC
j_call: TRBJ1-6; clone_size: -; v_call: TRBV12-5; d_call: -; cdr3_aa: CASGPQGNSPLHF; cdr3_nt: TGTGCTAGTGGTCCGCAGGGTAATTCACCCCTCCACTTT
j_call: TRBJ2-7; clone_size: once; v_call: TRBV21-1; d_call: -; cdr3_aa: CASSTSIASTGTGGSLTYEQYF; cdr3_nt: TGTGCCAGCAGCACCTCGATCGCCTCAACCGGGACAGGGGGCTCTTTAACCTACGAGCAGTACTTC
j_call: TRBJ2-6; clone_size: -; v_call: TRBV7-2; d_call: -; cdr3_aa: CASSRSAGGANVLTF; cdr3_nt: TGTGCCAGCAGCCGCAGTGCGGGTGGGGCCAACGTCCTGACTTTC
j_call: TRBJ1-2; clone_size: -; v_call: TRBV29-1; d_call: TRBD1; cdr3_aa: CSVEFWDRGTTGGYTF; cdr3_nt: TGCAGCGTTGAATTTTGGGACAGGGGGACTACGGGCGGCTACACCTTC
j_call: TRBJ1-1; clone_size: few; v_call: TRBV2; d_call: -; cdr3_aa: CASRDPTENTEAFF; cdr3_nt: TGTGCCAGCAGAGACCCGACAGAGAACACTGAAGCTTTCTTT
j_call: TRBJ1-2; clone_size: -; v_call: TRBV5-6; d_call: -; cdr3_aa: CASSLDLGDGQSYF; cdr3_nt: TGTGCCAGCAGCTTGGATCTCGGGGATGGACAGTCCTACTTC
j_call: TRBJ2-1; clone_size: -; v_call: TRBV20-1; d_call: TRBD2; cdr3_aa: CSASGGGARNEQFF; cdr3_nt: TGCAGTGCTAGTGGCGGGGGGGCCAGGAATGAGCAGTTCTTC
j_call: TRBJ1-5; clone_size: -; v_call: TRBV14; d_call: TRBD1; cdr3_aa: CASSQGNRGGRGQPQHF; cdr3_nt: TGTGCCAGCAGCCAAGGTAACAGGGGGGGGAGAGGTCAGCCCCAGCATTTT
j_call: TRBJ1-6; clone_size: -; v_call: TRBV28; d_call: -; cdr3_aa: CASSELDSPLHF; cdr3_nt: TGTGCCAGCAGTGAGCTCGATTCACCCCTCCACTTT
j_call: TRBJ1-5; clone_size: -; v_call: TRBV7-6; d_call: -; cdr3_aa: CAKGVGNQPQHF; cdr3_nt: TGTGCCAAAGGAGTTGGCAATCAGCCCCAGCATTTT
j_call: TRBJ1-1; clone_size: -; v_call: TRBV5-8; d_call: -; cdr3_aa: CASLPGRNTEAFF; cdr3_nt: TGTGCCAGCTTACCTGGGAGGAACACTGAAGCTTTCTTT
j_call: TRBJ2-5; clone_size: -; v_call: TRBV4-1; d_call: -; cdr3_aa: CASSQQNQETQYF; cdr3_nt: TGCGCCAGCAGCCAGCAGAACCAAGAGACCCAGTACTTC
j_call: TRBJ1-4; clone_size: -; v_call: TRBV18; d_call: -; cdr3_aa: CASSPSGYEKLFF; cdr3_nt: TGTGCCAGCTCACCAAGCGGCTATGAAAAACTGTTTTTT
j_call: TRBJ2-7; clone_size: few; v_call: TRBV30; d_call: -; cdr3_aa: CAWKDSPGNYEQYF; cdr3_nt: TGTGCCTGGAAGGACAGTCCGGGGAACTACGAGCAGTACTTC
j_call: TRBJ2-7; clone_size: -; v_call: TRBV3-1/TRBV3-2; d_call: -; cdr3_aa: CASSHTHEQYF; cdr3_nt: TGTGCCAGCAGCCATACTCACGAGCAGTACTTC
j_call: TRBJ2-2; clone_size: -; v_call: TRBV7-9; d_call: TRBD2; cdr3_aa: CASSLRRGYPGELFF; cdr3_nt: TGTGCCAGCAGCTTAAGGCGGGGGTACCCCGGGGAGCTGTTTTTT
j_call: TRBJ2-7; clone_size: -; v_call: TRBV10-1; d_call: -; cdr3_aa: CASSESLRGHFEQYF; cdr3_nt: TGCGCCAGCAGTGAGAGTTTGCGGGGCCACTTCGAGCAGTACTTC
j_call: TRBJ1-6; clone_size: -; v_call: TRBV19; d_call: TRBD1; cdr3_aa: CASSTTGGYSPLHF; cdr3_nt: TGTGCCAGTAGTACGACAGGGGGTTACTCACCCCTCCACTTT
j_call: TRBJ1-4; clone_size: -; v_call: TRBV27; d_call: -; cdr3_aa: CASSLLGGAREKLFF; cdr3_nt: TGTGCCAGCAGTTTACTTGGGGGGGCTCGGGAAAAACTGTTTTTT
j_call: TRBJ2-7; clone_size: -; v_call: TRBV2; d_call: -; cdr3_aa: CASTSIGAQSYEQYF; cdr3_nt: TGTGCCAGCACTTCGATAGGGGCTCAATCCTACGAGCAGTACTTC
j_call: TRBJ1-4; clone_size: -; v_call: TRBV6-1; d_call: TRBD1; cdr3_aa: CASSVHPGQGRGEKLFF; cdr3_nt: TGTGCCAGCAGTGTTCACCCGGGACAGGGTCGTGGTGAAAAACTGTTTTTT
j_call: TRBJ2-6; clone_size: -; v_call: TRBV3-1/TRBV3-2; d_call: -; cdr3_aa: CASSQDLSGANVLTF; cdr3_nt: TGTGCCAGCAGCCAAGACCTCTCTGGGGCCAACGTCCTGACTTTC
j_call: TRBJ2-7; clone_size: -; v_call: TRBV10-2; d_call: -; cdr3_aa: CASTEGGARDEQYF; cdr3_nt: TGCGCCAGTACCGAGGGCGGCGCTCGGGACGAGCAGTACTTC
j_call: TRBJ2-5; clone_size: -; v_call: TRBV30; d_call: -; cdr3_aa: CAWSRTGRQETQYF; cdr3_nt: TGTGCCTGGAGTCGCACCGGGAGACAAGAGACCCAGTACTTC
j_call: TRBJ1-1; clone_size: -; v_call: TRBV5-6; d_call: -; cdr3_aa: CASSRRQYPQAFF; cdr3_nt: TGTGCCAGCAGCCGACGACAATATCCACAAGCTTTCTTT